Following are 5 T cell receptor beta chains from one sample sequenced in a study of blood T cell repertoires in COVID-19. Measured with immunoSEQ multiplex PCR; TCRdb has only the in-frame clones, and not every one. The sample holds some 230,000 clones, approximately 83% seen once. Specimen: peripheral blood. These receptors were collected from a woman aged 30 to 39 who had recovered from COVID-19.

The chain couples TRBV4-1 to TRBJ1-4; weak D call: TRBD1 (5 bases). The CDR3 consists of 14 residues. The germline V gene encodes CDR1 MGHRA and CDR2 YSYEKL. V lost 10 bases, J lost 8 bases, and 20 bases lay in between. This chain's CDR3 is CATRPDTRREKLFF. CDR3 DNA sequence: TGCGCCACCCGCCCGGACACCAGAAGGGAAAAACTGTTTTTT.

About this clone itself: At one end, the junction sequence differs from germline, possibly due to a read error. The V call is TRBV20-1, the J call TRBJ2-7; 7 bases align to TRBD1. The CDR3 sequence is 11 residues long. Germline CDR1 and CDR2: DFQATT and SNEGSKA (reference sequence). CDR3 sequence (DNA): TGCAGTGCTAGAGATTCCGGGACAGATATTTTC. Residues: CSARDSGTDIF.

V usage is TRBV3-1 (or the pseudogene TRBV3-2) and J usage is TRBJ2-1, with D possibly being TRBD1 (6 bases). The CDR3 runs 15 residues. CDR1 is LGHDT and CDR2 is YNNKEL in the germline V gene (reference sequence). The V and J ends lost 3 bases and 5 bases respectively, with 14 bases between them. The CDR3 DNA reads TGTGCCAGCAGCCACAGGGGAGTTGGGAACAATGAGCAGTTCTTC. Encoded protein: CASSHRGVGNNEQFF.

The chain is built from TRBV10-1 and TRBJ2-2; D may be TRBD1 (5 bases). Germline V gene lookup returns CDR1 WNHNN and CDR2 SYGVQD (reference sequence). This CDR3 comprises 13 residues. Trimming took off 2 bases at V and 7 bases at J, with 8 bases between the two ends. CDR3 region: CASSEQGGGELFF. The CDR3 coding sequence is TGCGCCAGCAGTGAGCAGGGTGGCGGGGAGCTGTTTTTT.

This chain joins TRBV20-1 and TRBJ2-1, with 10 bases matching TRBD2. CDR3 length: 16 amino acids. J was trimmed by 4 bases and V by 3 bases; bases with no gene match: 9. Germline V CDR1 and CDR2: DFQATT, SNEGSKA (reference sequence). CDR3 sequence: CSASDVSGRGYNEQFF. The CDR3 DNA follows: TGCAGTGCTAGTGATGTAAGCGGGAGGGGTTACAATGAGCAGTTCTTC.